The next 26 T cell receptor beta chains were all read from a single sample in a study of shared clonotypes between healthy human individuals (dated by TCRdb to 2020 to 2021). Library method: the immunoSEQ multiplex PCR assay. TCRdb took this table from immuneACCESS and kept in-frame rearrangements with V and J called. Such tables lack part of the clones; where checked against another copy, unresolved V genes explain under half of the gap, and the rest is unexplained. The sample table contains around 530,000 clones; only one count was recorded for roughly 79% of them. Jointly, the top ten make up around 13% of the sample. The sequencing input was PBMCs. The receptors here all came from a woman in her thirties or forties in good health. Some clones in this sample may be carry-over from other donors' samples.

The gene calls are TRBV19 and TRBJ2-5; TRBD2 agrees at 11 bases. This CDR3 comprises 17 residues. Germline V CDR1 and CDR2: LNHDA, SQIVND (reference sequence). The V gene end was trimmed by 1 base and the J gene end by 4 bases; junction bases not matched to a gene: 8. This CDR3 reads CASSIGGTSGIGETQYF. DNA for the CDR3: TGTGCCAGTAGTATAGGGGGGACTAGCGGAATCGGAGAGACCCAGTACTTC. The entire variable domain, with the rest obtained from reference TRBV19 and TRBJ2-5, is as follows: DGGITQSPKYLFRKEGQNVTLSCEQNLNHDAMYWYRQDPGQGLRLIYYSQIVNDFQKGDIAEGYSVSREKKESFPLTVTSAQKNPTAFYLCASSIGGTSGIGETQYFGPGTRLLVL.

The V gene is TRBV11-3, the J gene TRBJ2-3; 9 bases are a match to TRBD2. This CDR3 is built from 14 residues. With V trimmed by 5 bases and J by 5 bases, 5 bases remained unmatched. Germline CDR1 reads SGHNT; CDR2 reads YENEEA. The CDR3 protein is CASSPRLAVDTQYF. The CDR3 DNA reads TGTGCCAGCAGCCCCCGACTAGCGGTAGATACGCAGTATTTT.

This chain connects TRBV10-3 to TRBJ2-7, with 8 bases identical to TRBD1. With 6 bases clipped from V and 3 bases from J, the junction kept 10 bases outside the gene matches. This CDR3 region has 15 residues. CDR1 and CDR2 (germline): ENHRY, SYGVKD. The CDR3 bases are TGTGCCATCAGCGGTGCCGGTGACAGGGGCTACGAGCAGTACTTC. Translated: CAISGAGDRGYEQYF.

This clone showed up just once. V is TRBV5-1 and J is TRBJ2-5; D not certain. The germline V and J ends were trimmed by 4 bases and 5 bases, with 15 bases remaining between them. The germline CDR1 and CDR2 sequences are SGHRS and YFSETQ. CDR3 length: 14 residues. The CDR3 DNA reads as TGCGCCAGCAGCCCCCTTGGCGTTAAGGAGACCCAGTACTTC. Protein sequence: CASSPLGVKETQYF.

The rearrangement links TRBV5-1 to TRBJ2-7; a weak D match, TRBD1 (6 bases). In germline, CDR1 is SGHRS, CDR2 YFSETQ. V dropped 1 base and J dropped 0 bases, with 8 bases sitting between them. The CDR3 length is 14 residues. The CDR3 DNA reads TGCGCCAGCAGCTTGACAGGGAGCTCCTACGAGCAGTACTTC. This gives the protein CASSLTGSSYEQYF.

The chain employs TRBV30 and TRBJ2-1; D is uncertain. This CDR3 has 14 amino acids. CDR1 is GTSNPN and CDR2 is SVGIG in the germline V gene (reference sequence). Trimming pared 0 bases from V and 4 bases from J, leaving 10 bases between. The CDR3: CAWSVVRSYNEQFF. CDR3 coding DNA: TGTGCCTGGAGTGTCGTAAGGTCATACAATGAGCAGTTCTTC.

The chain uses TRBV7-9 and TRBJ1-4; 7 positions match TRBD1. Germline CDR1 and CDR2: SEHNR and FQNEAQ (reference sequence). CDR3 size: 14 residues. V shed 4 bases, J shed 7 bases, and the junction held 6 bases outside the gene matches. As DNA, the CDR3 is TGTGCCAGCAGCTCCGGACAGGCTTTTGAAAAACTGTTTTTT. Its protein is CASSSGQAFEKLFF. Filled out from reference TRBV7-9 and TRBJ1-4, the complete variable domain reads DTGVSQNPRHKITKRGQNVTFRCDPISEHNRLYWYRQTLGQGPEFLTYFQNEAQLEKSRLLSDRFSAERPKGSFSTLEIQRTEQGDSAMYLCASSSGQAFEKLFFGSGTQLSVL.

This chain's CDR3 is CATGSKRGNEQYF. For the CDR3, the DNA is TGTGCCACGGGGTCCAAGCGAGGGAACGAGCAGTACTTC. V usage is TRBV15 and J usage is TRBJ2-7; a weak D match, TRBD2 (5 bases). Germline-derived CDR1 and CDR2 are LNHNV and YYDKDF (reference sequence). With 9 bases removed from V and 5 bases from J, the gap between germline ends came to 17 bases. The CDR3 consists of 13 residues.

The J gene is TRBJ2-3, the V gene TRBV2; D is perhaps TRBD1 or TRBD2 (5 bases each). The V gene's germline CDR1 is SNHLY and CDR2 FYNNEI. V gave up 2 bases and J gave up 0 bases, with 12 bases separating them. CDR3 size: 16 residues. CDR3 bases: TGTGCCAGCAGTGAAATTTGGGGCGGGAGCACAGATACGCAGTATTTT. This gives the protein CASSEIWGGSTDTQYF. Full variable domain (rest looked up from reference TRBV2 and TRBJ2-3): EPEVTQTPSHQVTQMGQEVILRCVPISNHLYFYWYRQILGQKVEFLVSFYNNEISEKSEIFDDQFSVERPDGSNFTLKIRSTKLEDSAMYFCASSEIWGGSTDTQYFGPGTRLTVL.

The rearrangement links TRBV4-1 to TRBJ2-1, with 8 bases aligning to TRBD2. Germline CDR1 and CDR2: MGHRA and YSYEKL. Germline trimming cut 0 bases from V and 2 bases from J; bases unmatched to any gene: 3. The CDR3 covers 16 residues. The CDR3 reads CASSQEGLATYNEQFF. DNA for the CDR3: TGCGCCAGCAGCCAAGAAGGACTAGCTACCTACAATGAGCAGTTCTTC.

This chain links TRBV6-5 with TRBJ1-4, with D tentatively TRBD1 (6 bases). V shed 0 bases and J shed 7 bases, with 15 bases lying between them. Per germline, CDR1 MNHEY and CDR2 SVGAGI. The CDR3 covers 16 residues. The CDR3 coding sequence is TGTGCCAGCAGTTACTCGACGGGCAGGGGTGGTGAAAAACTGTTTTTT. Residues: CASSYSTGRGGEKLFF.

This clone was counted once. The DNA of the CDR3 is TGTGCCAGCAGTTTACCCCCCCATTATAGCAATCAGCCCCAGCATTTT. This translates into CASSLPPHYSNQPQHF. The chain is built from TRBV28 and TRBJ1-5; D call uncertain. Germline-derived CDR1 and CDR2 are MDHEN and SYDVKM. V lost 2 bases and J 0 bases, leaving 11 bases between the germline ends. The CDR3 covers 16 residues.

The chain has TRBV5-1 and TRBJ2-7, with 10 nucleotides matching TRBD2. Germline CDR1 and CDR2: SGHRS and YFSETQ. The CDR3 has 19 amino acids. V shed 0 bases and J 2 bases; nucleotides not matched to a gene: 14. The CDR3 DNA follows: TGCGCCAGCAGCTTGGCCGGTGCTAGCGGGAGATCTAGGGCCTACGAGCAGTACTTC. Protein: CASSLAGASGRSRAYEQYF.

The V call is TRBV6-5, the J call TRBJ1-5; the D gene is possibly TRBD1 (6 bases). The ends were cut back, 6 bases at V and 3 bases at J, with 15 bases in the middle. Germline assignment: CDR1 MNHEY and CDR2 SVGAGI. The CDR3 extends over 15 amino acids. Here the CDR3 DNA reads TGTGCCAGCAGCCCCGGCGGGGGGGCCAATCAGCCCCAGCATTTT. It is translated as CASSPGGGANQPQHF.

This clone was seen only once. The chain couples TRBV7-9 to TRBJ2-2; no firm D call. The germline V gene has CDR1 SEHNR and CDR2 FQNEAQ (reference sequence). V lost 5 bases and J lost 5, with 9 bases in between. The CDR3 covers 13 residues. CDR3 sequence reads: CASSAPLTGELFF. The CDR3, as DNA: TGTGCCAGCAGCGCACCACTTACCGGGGAGCTGTTTTTT.

The rearrangement links TRBV27 to TRBJ1-2; D possibly corresponds to TRBD1 (6 bases). V lost 2 bases and J 0 bases, leaving 10 bases between the germline ends. Germline lookup yields CDR1 MNHEY and CDR2 SMNVEV (reference sequence). This CDR3 has 15 residues. The CDR3 region is CASSLQGRANYGYTF. In DNA form, the CDR3 reads TGTGCCAGCAGTTTACAGGGGCGAGCTAACTATGGCTACACCTTC.

The gene calls are TRBV2 and TRBJ1-5; D possibly corresponds to TRBD1 (6 bases). Germline CDR1 reads SNHLY; CDR2 reads FYNNEI. The germline V and J ends were trimmed by 3 bases and 6 bases, with 12 bases remaining between them. The CDR3 totals 14 residues. The CDR3 DNA reads TGTGCCAGCAGTGATGAGGGGGGCGGTCAGCCCCAGCATTTT. It translates to CASSDEGGGQPQHF.

The rearrangement joins TRBV18 to TRBJ2-1; D might be TRBD1 or TRBD2, each matching 5 bases. With 0 bases removed from V and 7 bases from J, the gap between germline ends came to 16 bases. CDR3 length: 16 amino acids. CDR1 is KGHSH and CDR2 is LQKENI in the germline V gene. CDR3 amino acids: CASSPPGTRPANEQFF. DNA of the CDR3: TGTGCCAGCTCACCACCTGGGACGAGGCCGGCTAATGAGCAGTTCTTC.

This CDR3 is CASSVGLAENQETQYF. The DNA of the CDR3 is TGTGCCAGCAGCGTAGGACTAGCGGAGAACCAAGAGACCCAGTACTTC. This sequence joins TRBV9 and TRBJ2-5; 9 bases map to TRBD2. The CDR3 spans 16 residues. The germline CDR1 and CDR2 sequences are SGDLS and YYNGEE. Unmatched junction bases numbered 3, after V lost 0 bases and J lost 0 bases.

The chain carries TRBV19 and TRBJ2-3; tentatively, D is TRBD2 (5 bases). V shed 7 bases and J shed 3 bases, with 14 bases lying between them. Germline assignment: CDR1 LNHDA and CDR2 SQIVND (reference sequence). This CDR3 spans 14 amino acids. The CDR3 sequence is CASIGVRGTDTQYF. CDR3 coding DNA: TGTGCCAGTATCGGGGTCCGCGGAACAGATACGCAGTATTTT.

This chain links TRBV7-9 with TRBJ2-2; 8 bases line up with TRBD2. V lost 5 bases and J lost 4; bases outside the gene matches: 9. The CDR3 loop spans 16 amino acids. In germline, CDR1 is SEHNR, CDR2 FQNEAQ (reference sequence). The DNA for the CDR3 is TGTGCCAGCAGCCCGGTCGGGAGGGCCGGCACCGGGGAGCTGTTTTTT. Its translation: CASSPVGRAGTGELFF.

For this clone: The same CDR3 also results from other DNA sequences found in this sample. This chain links TRBV30 with TRBJ1-2, with unresolved D. The germline gives CDR1 GTSNPN, CDR2 SVGIG (reference sequence). The V and J ends lost 0 bases and 4 bases respectively, with 9 bases between them. This CDR3 is built from 13 residues. The CDR3 spells CAWSVQGSYGYTF. The CDR3 DNA sequence: TGTGCCTGGAGTGTACAAGGGTCCTATGGCTACACCTTC.

The V call is TRBV9, the J call TRBJ2-5; maybe TRBD2 (5 bases). Germline-derived CDR1 and CDR2 are SGDLS and YYNGEE. The germline V and J ends were trimmed by 7 bases and 5 bases, with 12 bases remaining between them. This CDR3 comprises 12 residues. Written as DNA, the CDR3 is TGTGCCAGCGGACTTGGGGTTGAGACCCAGTACTTC. Amino acid sequence: CASGLGVETQYF.

This chain connects TRBV5-4 to TRBJ2-3; D ambiguous. V lost 0 bases, J lost 0 bases, and 8 bases lay in between. The CDR3 sequence is 15 residues long. Germline CDR1 and CDR2: SGHNT and YYREEE (reference sequence). In nucleotides, the CDR3 is TGTGCCAGCAGCTTGGATTTGGCTAGCACAGATACGCAGTATTTT. Its protein product is CASSLDLASTDTQYF.

The chain joins TRBV29-1 to TRBJ1-2; a weak D match, TRBD1 (5 bases). This CDR3 contains 14 residues. V shed 2 bases and J shed 5 bases, with 15 bases lying between them. Per germline, CDR1 SQVTM and CDR2 ANQGSEA. This CDR3 is CSVESSGGRYGYTF. The CDR3 DNA reads as TGCAGCGTTGAATCTTCCGGGGGGAGGTATGGCTACACCTTC.

Comment on this clone: One end of the junction does not line up with germline, which may come from a read error. The chain combines TRBV9 with TRBJ1-1; the D is unclear. Per the germline V gene, CDR1 is SGDLS and CDR2 is YYNGEE. This CDR3 spans 14 amino acids. CDR3 bases: TGTGCCAGCAGCGTAGGGGGAGCGAACACTGAAGCTTCCTTT. Protein: CASSVGGANTEASF.